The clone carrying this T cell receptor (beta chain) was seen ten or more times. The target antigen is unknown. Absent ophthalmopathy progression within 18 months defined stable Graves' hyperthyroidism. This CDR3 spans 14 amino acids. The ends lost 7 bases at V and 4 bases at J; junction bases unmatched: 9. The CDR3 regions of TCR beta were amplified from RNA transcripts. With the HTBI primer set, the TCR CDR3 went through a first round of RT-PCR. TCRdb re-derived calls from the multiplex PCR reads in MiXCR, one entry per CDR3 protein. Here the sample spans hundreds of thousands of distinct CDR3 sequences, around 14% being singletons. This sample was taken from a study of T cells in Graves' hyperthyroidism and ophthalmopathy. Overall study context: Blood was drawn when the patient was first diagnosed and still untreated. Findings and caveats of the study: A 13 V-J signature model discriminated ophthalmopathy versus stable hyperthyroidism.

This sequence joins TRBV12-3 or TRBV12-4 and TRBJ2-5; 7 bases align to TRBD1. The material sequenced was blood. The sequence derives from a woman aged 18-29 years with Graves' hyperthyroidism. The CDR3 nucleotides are TGTGCCAGCAATACAGGGGCGTGGGGAGAGACCCAGTACTTC. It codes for CASNTGAWGETQYF.